This T cell receptor beta chain originates from a study of blood T cell repertoires in COVID-19. This CDR3 has 15 amino acids. After removal of 1 base from V and 2 bases from J, the junction contained 2 bases not matched to a gene. Germline CDR1 GTSNPN, CDR2 SVGIG (reference sequence). Sequenced by immunoSEQ multiplex PCR; TCRdb stores in-frame clones only, minus some. The profile shows roughly 390,000 clones, 85% of them singletons. This clone was observed a handful of times. This receptor was taken from a woman aged 18-35 years with acute or convalescent COVID-19. Input material: peripheral blood. The V gene is TRBV30, the J gene TRBJ1-5; TRBD1 matches 10 bases. CDR3 loop: CAWSDGQGGNQPQHF. The DNA of the CDR3 is TGTGCCTGGAGTGATGGACAGGGGGGCAATCAGCCCCAGCATTTT.